These 21 T cell receptor beta chains originate from one sample sequenced in a study of T-cell reconstitution after alpha-beta-depleted transplantation in children. Preparing the TCRbeta library involved the use of unique molecular identifiers. TCRdb itself ran the PCR reads through MiXCR, one entry per CDR3 protein. The table shows about 590,000 distinct CDR3 sequences, with 10% to 15% occurring only once. The sample consisted of PBMCs, mostly from graft donor cells, taken 360 days after TCRalphabeta/CD19-depleted stem cell transplant. These receptors were obtained from a male patient aged 10 to 17 who had a stem cell transplant for acute myeloid leukemia, so the T cells may come from the graft donor.

A few counts support this clonotype. V gene TRBV29-1 combines with J gene TRBJ1-2, with unresolved D. CDR1 and CDR2 from the germline V gene are SQVTM and ANQGSEA. There are 13 residues in the CDR3. V dropped 3 bases and J dropped 8 bases, with 16 bases sitting between them. CDR3 nucleotide sequence: TGCAGCGTTGATTGGGAGGGCGGAGACGGCTACACCTTC. As protein: CSVDWEGGDGYTF. Variable domain in full (rest from reference TRBV29-1 and TRBJ1-2): SAVISQKPSRDICQRGTSLTIQCQVDSQVTMMFWYRQQPGQSLTLIATANQGSEATYESGFVIDKFPISRPNLTFSTLTVSNMSPEDSSIYLCSVDWEGGDGYTFGSGTRLTVV.

This clonotype appeared many times. The chain has TRBV12-3 or TRBV12-4 and TRBJ1-6; the D is unclear. CDR3 length: 14 residues. V was clipped by 4 bases and J by 6 bases, with 10 bases between them. Here the CDR3 DNA reads TGTGCCAGCAGTTCCAACGGAGCTAATTCACCCCTCCACTTT. Its protein is CASSSNGANSPLHF.

This clonotype appeared a few times. This chain links TRBV6-1 with TRBJ2-5; 9 bases fit TRBD2. In germline, CDR1 is MNHNS, CDR2 SASEGT. The J segment lost 2 bases and the V segment lost 6 bases, leaving 10 bases of the junction unmatched. CDR3 length: 16 residues. CDR3 sequence: CASRDAFTSGQETQYF. CDR3 coding DNA: TGTGCCAGCAGGGACGCATTTACTAGCGGGCAAGAGACCCAGTACTTC.

This clonotype was counted many times. The chain joins TRBV29-1 to TRBJ2-1, with 11 positions matching TRBD2. The CDR3 spans 12 residues. Trimming took 7 bases from V and 7 from J; bases not matched to a gene: 3. CDR1 SQVTM and CDR2 ANQGSEA come from the germline V gene. Here the CDR3 DNA reads TGCAGCGGGGGACTAGCGGTGAATGAGCAGTTCTTC. Translated, it gives CSGGLAVNEQFF.

The chain carries TRBV20-1 and TRBJ2-7; no clear D. The V gene lost 0 bases and the J gene lost 7 bases, with 19 bases spanning the gap. The CDR3 is 15 residues long. The V gene's germline CDR1 is DFQATT and CDR2 SNEGSKA (reference sequence). In DNA form, the CDR3 reads TGCAGTGCTAGAGATCCACTTTTGACCTATTTAGAGCAGTACTTC. Its protein is CSARDPLLTYLEQYF.

This chain connects TRBV4-3 to TRBJ1-2; TRBD1 aligns across 11 bases. The V segment lost 0 bases and the J segment 4 bases; nucleotides outside the gene matches: 4. The germline gives CDR1 LGHNA, CDR2 YSLEER. The CDR3 loop spans 16 amino acids. CDR3 residues: CASSQDRTGGGYGYTF. Written as DNA, the CDR3 is TGCGCCAGCAGCCAAGATCGGACAGGGGGCGGCTATGGCTACACCTTC.

The chain combines TRBV12-3 or TRBV12-4 with TRBJ2-7; 8 positions agree with TRBD2. Trimming removed 6 bases from V and 7 bases from J; junction bases left unmatched: 8. The CDR3 runs to 13 residues. The CDR3: CASRKRESGEQYF. Here the CDR3 DNA reads TGTGCCAGCAGGAAGCGGGAGTCAGGGGAGCAGTACTTC.

This clonotype was found a few times. The V gene is TRBV19, the J gene TRBJ2-1; tentatively, D is TRBD2 (6 bases). V was cut by 1 base and J by 2 bases, with 9 bases left in between. CDR3 length: 15 residues. Germline CDR1 LNHDA, CDR2 SQIVND (reference sequence). The CDR3 DNA reads as TGTGCCAGTAGTATAGGTGGGACTCCCTACAATGAGCAGTTCTTC. This encodes CASSIGGTPYNEQFF.

This clonotype was found many times. This chain uses TRBV29-1 with TRBJ2-2; D is perhaps TRBD1 (5 bases). V was cut by 4 bases and J by 0 bases, with 6 bases left in between. There are 13 residues in the CDR3. CDR1 is SQVTM and CDR2 is ANQGSEA in the germline V gene. CDR3 coding DNA: TGCAGCGTTGGACAGACGAACACCGGGGAGCTGTTTTTT. This gives the protein CSVGQTNTGELFF.

This clonotype has at least ten counts. This chain connects TRBV4-3 to TRBJ2-5, with D perhaps given as TRBD1 or TRBD2 (6 bases each). Trimming left V 1 base short and J 5 bases short, with 14 bases between. Germline values: CDR1 LGHNA, CDR2 YSLEER. This CDR3 comprises 15 residues. Here the CDR3 reads CASSQARLGGETQYF. CDR3 nucleotides: TGCGCCAGCAGCCAAGCTCGTCTAGGGGGGGAGACCCAGTACTTC.

This chain uses TRBV24-1 with TRBJ2-5, with TRBD2 as a possible D gene (5 bases). CDR1 is KGHDR, CDR2 SFDVKD, per germline. Trimming pared 4 bases from V and 5 bases from J, leaving 13 bases between. The CDR3 is 14 residues long. CDR3 residues: CATSDWDGEETQYF. CDR3 DNA sequence: TGTGCCACCAGTGACTGGGATGGGGAGGAGACCCAGTACTTC.

This rearrangement joins TRBV20-1 to TRBJ2-7; 10 bases are shared with TRBD1. V was clipped by 1 base and J by 0 bases; unmatched bases: 3. Germline values: CDR1 DFQATT, CDR2 SNEGSKA (reference sequence). The CDR3 contains 15 residues. In nucleotides, the CDR3 is TGCAGTGCTAGAGGCCGGGACAGGGGCTCCTACGAGCAGTACTTC. It codes for CSARGRDRGSYEQYF.

This clonotype was recorded many times. The chain joins TRBV3-1 to TRBJ2-3; 7 bases fit TRBD2. Per the germline V gene, CDR1 is LGHDT and CDR2 is YNNKEL (reference sequence). After removal of 4 bases from V and 6 bases from J, the junction contained 10 bases not matched to a gene. This CDR3 contains 15 residues. This CDR3 reads CASSPLLAMSDTQYF. Here the CDR3 DNA reads TGTGCCAGCAGCCCCCTACTAGCGATGTCCGATACGCAGTATTTT.

V usage is TRBV20-1 and J usage is TRBJ2-7; 12 bases fit TRBD2. Trimming removed 1 base from V and 8 bases from J; junction bases left unmatched: 18. This CDR3 region has 18 residues. The V gene's germline CDR1 is DFQATT and CDR2 SNEGSKA (reference sequence). The CDR3 sequence is CSARVPLAGGLSGGKQYF. DNA of the CDR3: TGCAGTGCTAGAGTTCCGCTAGCGGGAGGGCTCTCGGGAGGGAAGCAGTACTTC.

This clonotype showed up just a few times. The CDR3 sequence: CSARRGTGPMNTGELFF. In DNA form, the CDR3 reads TGCAGTGCTAGGCGCGGGACAGGGCCTATGAACACCGGGGAGCTGTTTTTT. The chain couples TRBV20-1 to TRBJ2-2; TRBD1 matches at 9 bases. This CDR3 region has 17 residues. Germline loops: CDR1 DFQATT, CDR2 SNEGSKA (reference sequence). The J segment lost 1 base and the V segment lost 3 bases, leaving 9 bases of the junction unmatched.

The chain carries TRBV12-3 or TRBV12-4 and TRBJ2-7; D may correspond to TRBD1 or TRBD2 (5 bases each). This CDR3 region has 16 residues. Between the trimmed V and J ends, which lost 5 bases and 0 bases, there was a span of 17 bases. The CDR3 sequence is CASSPQPGPVSYEQYF. CDR3 coding DNA: TGTGCCAGCAGTCCCCAACCGGGGCCCGTCTCCTACGAGCAGTACTTC.

The sample holds a few counts of this clonotype. The J gene is TRBJ2-5, the V gene TRBV9; 10 nucleotides match TRBD1. With 0 bases clipped from V and 3 bases from J, the junction kept 2 bases outside the gene matches. CDR3 length: 15 amino acids. Germline values: CDR1 SGDLS, CDR2 YYNGEE. CDR3 in DNA: TGTGCCAGCAGCGTAGACGGGACAGGGGAAGAGACCCAGTACTTC. This codes for CASSVDGTGEETQYF.

This clonotype was seen a handful of times. This chain connects TRBV20-1 to TRBJ2-7; D uncertain. The germline V gene has CDR1 DFQATT and CDR2 SNEGSKA (reference sequence). Trimming stripped 3 bases from V and 1 base from J, with 13 bases between. This CDR3 spans 14 amino acids. The CDR3 bases are TGCAGTGCTAGGGTCCTAGGATCGTCCTACGAGCAGTACTTC. Translated: CSARVLGSSYEQYF.

This clonotype turned up a few times. The rearrangement uses TRBV7-6 and TRBJ2-2, with D possibly being TRBD1 (5 bases). The CDR3 extends over 16 amino acids. Deletions cut 5 bases from V and 4 bases from J, with 17 bases between. Germline CDR1 reads SGHVS; CDR2 reads FNYEAQ. The DNA for the CDR3 is TGTGCCAGCAGCGGCGACAGCCCCCGTATCACCGGGGAGCTGTTTTTT. As protein: CASSGDSPRITGELFF.

This clonotype was seen only a few times. The rearrangement links TRBV4-3 to TRBJ1-5, with a possible D match to TRBD1 (5 bases). The germline V and J ends were trimmed by 2 bases and 7 bases, with 12 bases remaining between them. The CDR3 sequence is 14 residues long. Germline V CDR1 and CDR2: LGHNA, YSLEER. CDR3 sequence reads: CASSQHLGGQPQHF. The CDR3 DNA reads as TGCGCCAGCAGCCAACACTTGGGGGGACAGCCCCAGCATTTT.

This clonotype was detected ten times or more. This rearrangement joins TRBV12-3 or TRBV12-4 to TRBJ2-2, with D possibly being TRBD2 (6 bases). This CDR3 is 16 amino acids long. The V end lost 3 bases, the J end lost 0 bases, and 11 bases lay between the germline ends. The CDR3 loop reads CASSFWGGANTGELFF. The CDR3 DNA follows: TGTGCCAGCAGTTTTTGGGGCGGGGCGAACACCGGGGAGCTGTTTTTT.